The 17 T cell receptor beta chains given below trace back to one sample, sequenced in a study of control samples from healthy donors and cancer patients. Clones were sequenced by immunoSEQ multiplex PCR, and TCRdb holds only the in-frame ones, with some missing. Of around 100,000 clones in the sample, around 88% were seen once. Sequencing used blood. The receptors stem from a man aged 30-40 years in good health.

This sequence joins TRBV5-1 and TRBJ1-1; 10 nucleotides match TRBD1. V shed 2 bases, J shed 3 bases, and the junction held 10 bases outside the gene matches. The CDR3 spans 17 residues. Germline V gives CDR1 SGHRS, CDR2 YFSETQ. DNA of the CDR3: TGCGCCAGCAGCTTCTCCACCGGGACAGGGGTTTACACTGAAGCTTTCTTT. It specifies CASSFSTGTGVYTEAFF.

The J gene is TRBJ2-7, the V gene TRBV28, with a possible D match to TRBD1 (6 bases). Germline V CDR1 and CDR2: MDHEN, SYDVKM. The CDR3 runs to 18 residues. Trimming took off 0 bases at V and 1 base at J, with 19 bases between the two ends. In DNA, the CDR3 is TGTGCCAGCAGTTTATGGGGACCGAACAGGGTTTATTCCTACGAGCAGTACTTC. Its protein is CASSLWGPNRVYSYEQYF.

This sequence joins TRBV4-2 and TRBJ1-1, with D maybe TRBD1 (5 bases). This CDR3 spans 14 amino acids. V was trimmed by 0 bases and J by 4 bases, leaving 9 bases between them. The germline V gene has CDR1 LGHNA and CDR2 YNFKEQ. The CDR3 DNA reads as TGTGCCAGCAGCCAAGAAGGCAGGGCCACTGAAGCTTTCTTT. Translated, it gives CASSQEGRATEAFF.

V is TRBV28 and J is TRBJ1-2; D is perhaps TRBD1 (6 bases). Germline V lookup: CDR1 MDHEN, CDR2 SYDVKM. V was trimmed by 6 bases and J by 6 bases, leaving 14 bases between them. There are 13 residues in the CDR3. CDR3 sequence: CASRPTGSDGYTF. Here the CDR3 DNA reads TGTGCCAGCAGGCCAACAGGGTCCGATGGCTACACCTTC.

This chain uses TRBV7-2 with TRBJ1-4; 7 nucleotides match TRBD1. The CDR3 is 13 residues long. From germline, CDR1 is SGHTA and CDR2 FQGNSA. The ends lost 5 bases at V and 7 bases at J; junction bases unmatched: 4. The CDR3 sequence: CASSNRDSEKLFF. DNA of the CDR3: TGTGCCAGCAGCAACCGGGACAGTGAAAAACTGTTTTTT.

The chain is built from TRBV19 and TRBJ2-1; TRBD2 matches 7 bases. J lost 4 bases, V lost 3 bases, and 3 bases had no gene match. The CDR3 spans 14 residues. Germline V gives CDR1 LNHDA, CDR2 SQIVND (reference sequence). The DNA for the CDR3 is TGTGCCAGTAGTATTCGGGGGGAATACAATGAGCAGTTCTTC. It specifies CASSIRGEYNEQFF.

The genes are TRBV24-1 and TRBJ1-1, with TRBD1 as a possible D gene (5 bases). This CDR3 contains 15 residues. Germline V gene sequence: CDR1 KGHDR, CDR2 SFDVKD. V was trimmed by 9 bases and J by 0 bases, leaving 16 bases between them. CDR3 region: CATSPPGPVNTEAFF. The DNA for the CDR3 is TGTGCCACCTCTCCACCGGGACCGGTGAACACTGAAGCTTTCTTT.

This clone was counted a single time. This chain connects TRBV25-1 to TRBJ2-7, with 9 bases fitting TRBD2. V shed 5 bases and J 0 bases; nucleotides not matched to a gene: 2. In germline, CDR1 is MGHDK, CDR2 SYGVNS. This CDR3 region has 14 residues. Here the CDR3 reads CASSLAGSSYEQYF. The CDR3 DNA reads as TGTGCCAGCAGTCTAGCGGGGAGCTCCTACGAGCAGTACTTC.

In this sample, this clone turned up a few times. DNA for the CDR3: TGTGCCAGCAAAAGGGCACAGGCCTCTTCTTGGCCCCAGCATTTT. Translation: CASKRAQASSWPQHF. The genes are TRBV6-5 and TRBJ1-5; TRBD1 is a possible D gene (5 bases). CDR3 length equals 15 residues. CDR1 is MNHEY and CDR2 is SVGAGI in the germline V gene. V was shortened by 7 bases and J by 9 bases, with 22 bases between the two germline ends.

V is TRBV19 and J is TRBJ2-5, with D perhaps TRBD1 or TRBD2 (5 bases each). V shed 9 bases and J shed 7 bases, with 24 bases lying between them. Germline V gene data show CDR1 as LNHDA and CDR2 as SQIVND (reference sequence). This CDR3 contains 15 residues. CDR3 amino acids: CASSGSVNGWGTQYF. The DNA of the CDR3 is TGTGCCAGCTCAGGGAGCGTCAACGGTTGGGGGACCCAGTACTTC.

This clone was picked up one time. CDR3 sequence reads: CASSSVDRTYGYTF. The CDR3 DNA reads TGTGCCAGCAGTTCCGTGGACAGGACCTATGGCTACACCTTC. The chain is built from TRBV28 and TRBJ1-2; TRBD1 agrees at 7 bases. The CDR3 totals 14 residues. V shed 4 bases and J 4 bases; nucleotides not matched to a gene: 6. Germline V gene data show CDR1 as MDHEN and CDR2 as SYDVKM.

The chain combines TRBV6-2 or TRBV6-3 with TRBJ1-1; D is ambiguous. This CDR3 contains 13 residues. Germline lookup yields CDR1 MNHEY and CDR2 SVGEGT. Trimming shortened V by 6 bases and J by 1 base, and 9 bases separated the two germline ends. As DNA, the CDR3 is TGTGCCAGCAGCCGGTTGGAGAACACTGAAGCTTTCTTT. Encoded protein: CASSRLENTEAFF.

The chain combines TRBV7-2 with TRBJ1-1, with D perhaps TRBD1 (5 bases). The V and J ends lost 5 bases and 3 bases respectively, with 13 bases between them. The CDR3 extends over 14 amino acids. The germline V gene encodes CDR1 SGHTA and CDR2 FQGNSA. The CDR3 bases are TGTGCCAGCAGCGCAAGTTGGGGGGACACTGAAGCTTTCTTT. Protein product: CASSASWGDTEAFF. Based on the CDR3 plus reference TRBV7-2 and TRBJ1-1, the full variable domain is GAGVSQSPSNKVTEKGKDVELRCDPISGHTALYWYRQSLGQGLEFLIYFQGNSAPDKSGLPSDRFSAERTGGSVSTLTIQRTQQEDSAVYLCASSASWGDTEAFFGQGTRLTVV.

The chain couples TRBV18 to TRBJ1-1; a weak D match, TRBD1 (5 bases). Trimming took off 4 bases at V and 1 base at J, with 13 bases between the two ends. CDR1 and CDR2 from the germline V gene are KGHSH and LQKENI. CDR3 length equals 15 residues. The CDR3: CASSRGGIGNTEAFF. CDR3 DNA sequence: TGTGCCAGCTCACGGGGCGGGATTGGGAACACTGAAGCTTTCTTT.

The gene calls are TRBV7-3 and TRBJ1-1; weak D call: TRBD1 (5 bases). V was cut by 2 bases and J by 6 bases, with 16 bases left in between. The CDR3 loop spans 15 amino acids. CDR1 and CDR2 from the germline V gene are SGHTA and FQGTGA. CDR3 nucleotide sequence: TGTGCCAGCAGCTTATTCGGGGGAGGGGACGCTGAAGCTTTCTTT. Amino acid sequence: CASSLFGGGDAEAFF.

The chain joins TRBV7-9 to TRBJ2-1; 12 nucleotides align to TRBD1. This CDR3 is built from 15 residues. V lost 1 base and J lost 12; bases outside the gene matches: 7. Germline loops: CDR1 SEHNR, CDR2 FQNEAQ (reference sequence). The CDR3 is CASSLVGTGGQGQFF. CDR3 DNA sequence: TGTGCCAGCAGCTTAGTAGGGACAGGGGGCCAAGGGCAGTTCTTC.

This chain joins TRBV28 and TRBJ2-1; 7 bases map to TRBD2. The CDR3 length is 16 residues. Germline assignment: CDR1 MDHEN and CDR2 SYDVKM. V lost 7 bases and J lost 5; bases outside the gene matches: 14. The DNA of the CDR3 is TGTGCCAGCACCCCCTTGGGGGAGGGCCAGAACAATGAGCAGTTCTTC. Its protein is CASTPLGEGQNNEQFF.